A single sample is the source of the 30 T cell receptor beta chains below, sequenced in a study of Ad26.COV2.S vaccination and SARS-CoV-2 variants. Treatment specified: around 19 received Ad26.COV2.S at low or high dose, single or two shots; roughly 5 received placebo; per-sample allocation not given. Sampling occurred on day 63 after the first vaccine or placebo injection. The repertoire was sequenced with immunoSEQ multiplex PCR; TCRdb's copy has only in-frame clones and lacks some. The table records around 340,000 clones, 75% to 90% of them present only once. Here the sequenced sample was peripheral blood, taken in a trial of Ad26.COV2.S vaccine versus placebo. Receptors originate from a person between 18 and 60 years old who received the Ad26.COV2.S COVID-19 vaccine or a placebo.

The table lists this clone with a few counts. The identical CDR3 is also encoded by other nucleotide sequences in the sample. The chain employs TRBV19 and TRBJ1-5; D is possibly TRBD1 (6 bases). V lost 5 bases and J 0 bases, leaving 11 bases between the germline ends. The CDR3 covers 15 residues. The germline gives CDR1 LNHDA, CDR2 SQIVND (reference sequence). CDR3: CASSPDSYSNQPQHF. The CDR3 DNA is TGTGCCAGTAGTCCGGACAGTTATAGCAATCAGCCCCAGCATTTT.

The chain links TRBV7-9 to TRBJ2-7; the D is unclear. Germline V gene lookup returns CDR1 SEHNR and CDR2 FQNEAQ (reference sequence). The CDR3 sequence is 13 residues long. Trimming pared 4 bases from V and 0 bases from J, leaving 7 bases between. This CDR3 is CASSSDTSYEQYF. CDR3 DNA: TGTGCCAGCAGCTCCGACACCTCCTACGAGCAGTACTTC.

The chain uses TRBV19 and TRBJ2-2, with D unresolved. The V end was cut by 7 bases, the J end by 1 base, with 7 bases between. The CDR3 spans 13 residues. Germline CDR1 is LNHDA and CDR2 is SQIVND (reference sequence). Here the CDR3 DNA reads TGTGCCAGTATGGCAGGGAACACCGGGGAGCTGTTTTTT. Its protein is CASMAGNTGELFF.

With respect to this clone: The junction does not match germline at one end; this may be a read error. The chain uses TRBV2 and TRBJ2-7, with D perhaps TRBD1 (5 bases). In germline, CDR1 is SNHLY, CDR2 FYNNEI. The CDR3 runs 13 residues. CDR3 sequence reads: CASSEGEPLEQYF. CDR3 sequence (DNA): TGTGCCAGCAGCGAAGGGGAACCTCTGGAGCAGTACTTC.

The chain employs TRBV21-1 and TRBJ2-6; the table's TRBD2 call for D was not verified on the DNA. TRBV21-1 is described as a pseudogene. The CDR3 runs to 18 residues. The CDR3 sequence: CASSKILAECSGANVLTF. Written as DNA, the CDR3 is TGTGCCAGCAGCAAAATCCTAGCGGAGTGCTCTGGGGCCAACGTCCTGACTTTC.

V and J are TRBV7-8 and TRBJ2-5, with a weak D call TRBD1 (8 bases). CDR3 length equals 17 residues. The V end was cut by 6 bases, the J end by 3 bases, with 23 bases between. Germline V gene lookup returns CDR1 SGHVS and CDR2 FQNEAQ. CDR3 protein: CASRKPPRTGGEETQYF. The CDR3 region has the DNA TGTGCCAGCAGAAAACCCCCTCGAACAGGGGGGGAAGAGACCCAGTACTTC.

The V and J genes are TRBV7-2 and TRBJ2-6; D unresolved. Trimming removed 1 base at V and 3 bases at J, with 7 bases between. Germline V gives CDR1 SGHTA, CDR2 FQGNSA. This CDR3 comprises 15 residues. CDR3 nucleotide sequence: TGTGCCAGCAGCTTAGAGGTCTTTGGGGCCAACGTCCTGACTTTC. This codes for CASSLEVFGANVLTF.

Only one count was recorded for this clone. The rearrangement joins TRBV5-1 to TRBJ1-4, with TRBD1 as a possible D gene (6 bases). The germline gives CDR1 SGHRS, CDR2 YFSETQ. V was pared by 4 bases and J by 0 bases, with 16 bases between. The CDR3 has 17 amino acids. This CDR3 is CASSPGQSSTTNEKLFF. The CDR3 DNA reads as TGCGCCAGCAGCCCCGGACAGTCCTCCACAACTAATGAAAAACTGTTTTTT.

This chain uses TRBV2 with TRBJ2-7; a possible D gene is TRBD2 (5 bases). Germline V gene lookup returns CDR1 SNHLY and CDR2 FYNNEI. V dropped 8 bases and J dropped 6 bases, with 17 bases sitting between them. The CDR3 has 13 residues. The CDR3 DNA is TGTGCCAGCGCCCTGGAAACTAGAGCCGAGCAGTACTTC. Encoded protein: CASALETRAEQYF.

The V and J genes are TRBV19 and TRBJ1-2; 7 bases align to TRBD1. The CDR3 runs 16 residues. V shed 4 bases, J shed 0 bases, and the junction held 8 bases outside the gene matches. CDR1 and CDR2 (germline): LNHDA, SQIVND (reference sequence). This chain's CDR3 is CASSTSGQVPNYGYTF. In DNA, the CDR3 is TGTGCCAGTAGTACCTCTGGACAGGTGCCTAACTATGGCTACACCTTC.

On this clone: Germline is not matched at one junction end, which may reflect a read error. The chain is built from TRBV27 and TRBJ2-7, with 8 bases fitting TRBD1. CDR1 and CDR2 from the germline V gene are MNHEY and SMNVEV (reference sequence). The CDR3 loop spans 15 amino acids. In nucleotides, the CDR3 is TGTGCCAGCAGTACCCGGACAGGGACGAACCTCAGAGAATCCTTC. Encoded protein: CASSTRTGTNLRESF.

This clone was seen more than once but under ten times. The chain has TRBV13 and TRBJ2-7, with 9 bases matching TRBD2. V shed 3 bases and J 2 bases; nucleotides not matched to a gene: 5. The germline gives CDR1 PRHDT, CDR2 FYEKMQ (reference sequence). CDR3 size: 15 residues. The CDR3 nucleotides are TGTGCCAGCAGCTTTACGGGACTAGCTCCCTACGAGCAGTACTTC. Its protein product is CASSFTGLAPYEQYF.

The genes are TRBV18 and TRBJ2-3; TRBD2 is a possible D gene (5 bases). V lost 3 bases, J lost 4 bases, and 11 bases lay in between. This CDR3 is 14 amino acids long. Germline loops: CDR1 KGHSH, CDR2 LQKENI. The CDR3 bases are TGTGCCAGCTCACCCTTCAGTAGCGCAGATACGCAGTATTTT. Translated, it gives CASSPFSSADTQYF.

The V gene is TRBV28, the J gene TRBJ2-7, with 8 bases aligning to TRBD2. Germline V gives CDR1 MDHEN, CDR2 SYDVKM. J gave up 2 bases and V 5 bases, and 5 bases lay outside the gene matches. The CDR3 loop spans 14 amino acids. CDR3 nucleotide sequence: TGTGCCAGCAGTGCTAGCGGGCCCACCTACGAGCAGTACTTC. It specifies CASSASGPTYEQYF. Variable domain in full (rest from reference TRBV28 and TRBJ2-7): DVKVTQSSRYLVKRTGEKVFLECVQDMDHENMFWYRQDPGLGLRLIYFSYDVKMKEKGDIPEGYSVSREKKERFSLILESASTNQTSMYLCASSASGPTYEQYFGPGTRLTVT.

The V call is TRBV19, the J call TRBJ2-7; TRBD1 agrees at 9 bases. The trim removed 3 bases at V and 0 bases at J, leaving 6 bases unmatched. The length of the CDR3 is 16 residues. Per the germline V gene, CDR1 is LNHDA and CDR2 is SQIVND (reference sequence). The CDR3: CASSMADRGLSYEQYF. The CDR3, as DNA: TGTGCCAGTAGTATGGCGGACAGGGGCCTCTCCTACGAGCAGTACTTC.

The chain carries TRBV28 and TRBJ2-7; D is perhaps TRBD2 (6 bases). Germline CDR1 reads MDHEN; CDR2 reads SYDVKM. The CDR3 consists of 14 residues. Trimming cost V 3 bases and J 1 base, with 10 bases left between them. This CDR3 is CASSLGGLSYEQYF. The CDR3 nucleotides are TGTGCCAGCAGTTTGGGGGGTCTTTCCTACGAGCAGTACTTC. Full variable domain (remainder filled in from reference TRBV28 and TRBJ2-7): DVKVTQSSRYLVKRTGEKVFLECVQDMDHENMFWYRQDPGLGLRLIYFSYDVKMKEKGDIPEGYSVSREKKERFSLILESASTNQTSMYLCASSLGGLSYEQYFGPGTRLTVT.

The chain links TRBV18 to TRBJ1-1; tentative D call: TRBD1 (6 bases). Germline lookup yields CDR1 KGHSH and CDR2 LQKENI. The CDR3 contains 14 residues. V lost 3 bases and J lost 1, with 9 bases in between. The CDR3 protein is CASSPWTENTEAFF. The CDR3 DNA sequence: TGTGCCAGCTCACCGTGGACAGAGAACACTGAAGCTTTCTTT.

V is TRBV7-3 and J is TRBJ2-2; D remains ambiguous. The CDR3 has 14 residues. CDR1 SGHTA and CDR2 FQGTGA come from the germline V gene. V lost 5 bases and J lost 6, with 13 bases in between. The CDR3 loop reads CASSQSSRSGELFF. CDR3 coding DNA: TGTGCCAGCAGCCAGTCCTCTAGGTCCGGGGAGCTGTTTTTT. The entire variable domain, with the rest obtained from reference TRBV7-3 and TRBJ2-2, is as follows: GAGVSQTPSNKVTEKGKYVELRCDPISGHTALYWYRQSLGQGPEFLIYFQGTGAADDSGLPNDRFFAVRPEGSVSTLKIQRTERGDSAVYLCASSQSSRSGELFFGEGSRLTVL.

The J gene is TRBJ2-1, the V gene TRBV4-2; 14 bases are a match to TRBD2. The CDR3 runs to 17 residues. With V trimmed by 3 bases and J by 0 bases, 1 base remained unmatched. The germline V gene encodes CDR1 LGHNA and CDR2 YNFKEQ. CDR3 sequence (DNA): TGTGCCAGCAGCCAGGGGACTAGCGGGAGCTCCTACAATGAGCAGTTCTTC. It codes for CASSQGTSGSSYNEQFF.

The V call is TRBV6-5, the J call TRBJ1-6; 10 bases map to TRBD1. Germline V gene lookup returns CDR1 MNHEY and CDR2 SVGAGI. V lost 7 bases and J lost 7; bases outside the gene matches: 4. The CDR3 length is 14 residues. Here the CDR3 DNA reads TGTGCCAGCACCGCGACAGGGGGCAATTCACCCCTCCACTTT. Translation: CASTATGGNSPLHF.

The chain's CDR3 is CASSYSEIETQYF. DNA for the CDR3: TGTGCCAGCAGTTACTCGGAGATCGAGACCCAGTACTTC. The rearrangement links TRBV6-2 or TRBV6-3 to TRBJ2-5; no definite D call. V shed 0 bases and J shed 5 bases, with 7 bases lying between them. The CDR3 spans 13 residues. Germline CDR1 and CDR2: MNHEY and SVGEGT.

The V and J genes are TRBV5-1 and TRBJ2-1; the match to TRBD2 covers 10 bases. The CDR3 is made up of 15 amino acids. V lost 0 bases to trimming and J lost 8 bases; unmatched junction nucleotides: 5. Per the germline V gene, CDR1 is SGHRS and CDR2 is YFSETQ. The CDR3 DNA reads as TGCGCCAGCAGCTTGGTGGCTAGCGGGAGAGATGAGCAGTTCTTC. Protein: CASSLVASGRDEQFF.

The CDR3 loop is CASSQQDRNTEAFF. The DNA of the CDR3 is TGCGCCAGCAGCCAACAAGACAGGAACACTGAAGCTTTCTTT. The gene calls are TRBV4-3 and TRBJ1-1; tentatively, D is TRBD1 (5 bases). Germline CDR1 is LGHNA and CDR2 is YSLEER. V lost 2 bases and J lost 1, with 8 bases in between. This CDR3 is built from 14 residues.

This clone occurred once. The chain joins TRBV5-1 to TRBJ2-7; 7 bases match TRBD1. The CDR3 contains 14 residues. V lost 4 bases, J lost 5 bases, and 9 bases stayed unmatched. CDR1 is SGHRS and CDR2 is YFSETQ in the germline V gene. The chain's CDR3 is CASSPDRAVDEQYF. DNA for the CDR3: TGCGCCAGCAGCCCAGACAGGGCAGTCGACGAGCAGTACTTC.

This sequence joins TRBV27 and TRBJ2-2; D is uncertain. Germline V gene lookup returns CDR1 MNHEY and CDR2 SMNVEV (reference sequence). The V and J ends lost 7 bases and 2 bases respectively, with 11 bases between them. The CDR3 sequence is 14 residues long. CDR3 sequence: CASTDLLNTGELFF. CDR3 DNA: TGTGCCAGCACCGACCTACTAAACACCGGGGAGCTGTTTTTT.

The genes are TRBV24-1 and TRBJ2-1; a weak D match, TRBD2 (7 bases). With 6 bases removed from V and 8 bases from J, the gap between germline ends came to 22 bases. Germline CDR1 is KGHDR and CDR2 is SFDVKD. The CDR3 contains 16 residues. The CDR3 DNA reads as TGTGCCACCAGTCTTAGAGGGGGGGGCCTCGGGGATGAGCAGTTCTTC. It translates to CATSLRGGGLGDEQFF.

The chain carries TRBV28 and TRBJ2-3; D could derive from TRBD1 or TRBD2 (5 bases each). The CDR3 is 16 amino acids. Germline CDR1 and CDR2: MDHEN and SYDVKM. V lost 1 base and J 3 bases, leaving 14 bases between the germline ends. CDR3 nucleotide sequence: TGTGCCAGCAGTTTATCTCCGGGACGGGAAACAGATACGCAGTATTTT. Protein sequence: CASSLSPGRETDTQYF.

The CDR3 DNA reads as TGTGCCAGCAGCTTAGTGGGACAGAGTATGAACACTGAAGCTTTCTTT. Translated: CASSLVGQSMNTEAFF. The chain has TRBV7-8 and TRBJ1-1; 7 bases are a match to TRBD1. The CDR3 runs 16 residues. Unmatched junction bases numbered 5, after V lost 1 base and J lost 0 bases. From germline, CDR1 is SGHVS and CDR2 FQNEAQ. Using reference TRBV7-8 and TRBJ1-1 for the parts outside the CDR3, the full variable domain is GAGVSQSPRYKVAKRGQDVALRCDPISGHVSLFWYQQALGQGPEFLTYFQNEAQLDKSGLPSDRFFAERPEGSVSTLKIQRTQQEDSAVYLCASSLVGQSMNTEAFFGQGTRLTVV.

V is TRBV4-1 and J is TRBJ1-1; TRBD1 is a possible D gene (6 bases). The CDR3 is 16 residues long. The germline V gene has CDR1 MGHRA and CDR2 YSYEKL. With 4 bases removed from V and 5 bases from J, the gap between germline ends came to 20 bases. The CDR3 loop is CASSLSETGGWTEAFF. CDR3 bases: TGCGCCAGCAGCCTATCTGAGACAGGAGGGTGGACTGAAGCTTTCTTT.

This chain uses TRBV11-2 with TRBJ1-1; a possible D gene is TRBD1 (5 bases). Trimming took off 4 bases at V and 5 bases at J, with 23 bases between the two ends. This CDR3 is built from 17 residues. The germline V gene encodes CDR1 SGHAT and CDR2 FQNNGV. This chain's CDR3 is CASSSRRGSNRRTEAFF. DNA of the CDR3: TGTGCCAGCAGCTCTCGGCGTGGATCGAACAGGCGTACTGAAGCTTTCTTT.